Below are 5 T cell receptor beta chains sequenced from a single sample in a study of cytomegalovirus exposure and HLA in healthy donors (dated by TCRdb to the late 2010s). The receptor library was made with the immunoSEQ multiplex PCR assay. For the multiplex PCR, a mixture combining 60 forward primers for TCR Vbeta segments and 13 reverse primers for TCR Jbeta segments was used. The table comes from immuneACCESS by way of TCRdb, which keeps in-frame sequences with V and J called. Part of the clones is missing from these tables; in studies checked, under half for an unresolved V gene and the rest for unknown reasons. The sample table records approximately 220,000 clones; roughly 80% of these occur just once. Approximately 2.9% of the sample is held by the ten biggest clonotypes. Sequences were obtained from PBMCs. These receptors were obtained from a man under 40 in good health and CMV-seronegative.

The chain is built from TRBV6-6 and TRBJ2-7; 7 bases line up with TRBD1. Germline V lookup: CDR1 MNHNY, CDR2 SVGAGI (reference sequence). V dropped 2 bases and J dropped 1; count of bases not matched to a gene: 2. The CDR3 covers 14 residues. The CDR3 loop is CASSYRGQSYEQYF. The CDR3 region has the DNA TGTGCCAGCAGTTACAGGGGGCAGTCCTACGAGCAGTACTTC.

V gene TRBV29-1 combines with J gene TRBJ2-5; D is unclear. The CDR3 spans 12 residues. V lost 7 bases and J lost 5, with 14 bases in between. Germline loops: CDR1 SQVTM, CDR2 ANQGSEA. The CDR3 reads CSAETGWETQYF. In DNA, the CDR3 is TGCAGCGCTGAGACGGGTTGGGAGACCCAGTACTTC. Complete variable domain (other parts from reference TRBV29-1 and TRBJ2-5): SAVISQKPSRDICQRGTSLTIQCQVDSQVTMMFWYRQQPGQSLTLIATANQGSEATYESGFVIDKFPISRPNLTFSTLTVSNMSPEDSSIYLCSAETGWETQYFGPGTRLLVL.

The chain couples TRBV5-1 to TRBJ1-5, with 8 positions matching TRBD1. Per the germline V gene, CDR1 is SGHRS and CDR2 is YFSETQ. Germline trimming cut 0 bases from V and 8 bases from J; bases unmatched to any gene: 4. The CDR3 sequence is 14 residues long. CDR3: CASSLEQGGKPQHF. The CDR3 DNA sequence: TGCGCCAGCAGCTTGGAACAGGGGGGGAAGCCCCAGCATTTT.

This clone occurred a few times. The V gene is TRBV18, the J gene TRBJ1-6, with D possibly TRBD1 on 6 matching bases. The V end lost 4 bases, the J end lost 7 bases, and 20 bases lay between the germline ends. CDR1 is KGHSH and CDR2 is LQKENI in the germline V gene. This CDR3 is built from 17 residues. CDR3 protein: CASSQIGGRVSNSPLHF. In DNA form, the CDR3 reads TGTGCCAGCTCACAAATAGGGGGTCGGGTCTCGAATTCACCCCTCCACTTT.

V gene TRBV6-1 combines with J gene TRBJ1-3, with 8 positions matching TRBD1. The CDR3 runs 16 residues. Per germline, CDR1 MNHNS and CDR2 SASEGT. The J segment lost 1 base and the V segment lost 4 bases, leaving 6 bases of the junction unmatched. The CDR3 region is CASSVDRGASGNTIYF. Written as DNA, the CDR3 is TGTGCCAGCAGTGTCGACAGGGGCGCATCTGGAAACACCATATATTTT.